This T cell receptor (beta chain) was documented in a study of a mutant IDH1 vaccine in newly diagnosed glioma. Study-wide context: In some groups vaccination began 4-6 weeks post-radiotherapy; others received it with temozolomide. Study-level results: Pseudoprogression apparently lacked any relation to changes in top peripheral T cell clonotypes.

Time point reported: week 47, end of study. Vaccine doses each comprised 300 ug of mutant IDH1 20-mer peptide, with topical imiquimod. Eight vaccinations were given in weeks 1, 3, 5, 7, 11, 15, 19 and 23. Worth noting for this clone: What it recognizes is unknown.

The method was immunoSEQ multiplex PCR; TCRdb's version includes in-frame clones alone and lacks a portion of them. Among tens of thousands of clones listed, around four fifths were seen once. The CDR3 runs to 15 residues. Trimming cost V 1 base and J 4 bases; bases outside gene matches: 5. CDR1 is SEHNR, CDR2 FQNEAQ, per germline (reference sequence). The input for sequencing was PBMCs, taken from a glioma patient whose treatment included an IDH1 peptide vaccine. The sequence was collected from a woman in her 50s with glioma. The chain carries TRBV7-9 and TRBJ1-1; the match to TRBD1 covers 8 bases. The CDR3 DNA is TGTGCCAGCAGCTTAGTTCAGGGGGCGCCCACTGAAGCTTTCTTT. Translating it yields CASSLVQGAPTEAFF.